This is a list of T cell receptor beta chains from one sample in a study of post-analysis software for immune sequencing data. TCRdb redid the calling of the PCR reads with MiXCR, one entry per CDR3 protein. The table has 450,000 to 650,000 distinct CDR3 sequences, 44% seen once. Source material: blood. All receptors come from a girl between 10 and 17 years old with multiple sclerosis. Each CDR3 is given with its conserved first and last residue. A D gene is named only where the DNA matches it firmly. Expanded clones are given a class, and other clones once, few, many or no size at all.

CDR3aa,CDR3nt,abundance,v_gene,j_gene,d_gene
CSAVLAGGREDTQYF,TGCAGTGCTGTACTAGCGGGGGGGCGGGAGGATACGCAGTATTTT,-,TRBV20-1,TRBJ2-3,TRBD2
CASSELGTVGHSPLHF,TGTGCCAGCAGTGAATTAGGGACGGTGGGGCATTCACCCCTCCACTTT,-,TRBV6-1,TRBJ1-6,-
CASSLFRDSLAYNEQFF,TGTGCCAGCAGTTTATTCCGGGACAGCCTGGCCTACAATGAGCAGTTCTTC,-,TRBV27,TRBJ2-1,TRBD1
CASRGPGTQIQYF,TGTGCCAGCAGGGGCCCCGGGACTCAAATTCAGTACTTC,-,TRBV6-1,TRBJ2-7,-
CASSPKGLAGIEIAQGTQYF,TGCGCCAGCAGCCCCAAAGGACTAGCGGGAATTGAGATAGCCCAGGGTACGCAGTATTTT,few,TRBV4-1,TRBJ2-3,TRBD2
CASGQRPGGGPEEETQYF,TGTGCCAGCGGCCAGCGCCCAGGGGGCGGACCAGAAGAAGAGACCCAGTACTTC,-,TRBV5-5,TRBJ2-5,TRBD1
CASTTYNYGYTF,TGTGCCAGCACGACCTATAACTATGGCTACACCTTC,-,TRBV12-3/TRBV12-4,TRBJ1-2,-
CASSSLDRDTQYF,TGTGCCAGCAGCTCTTTGGACCGAGATACGCAGTATTTT,few,TRBV7-2,TRBJ2-3,-
CASKTVDEQYF,TGTGCCAGCAAGACCGTCGACGAGCAGTACTTC,-,TRBV6-2/TRBV6-3,TRBJ2-7,-
CSPGVADGYTF,TGCAGCCCTGGGGTAGCGGATGGCTACACCTTC,few,TRBV20-1,TRBJ1-2,-
CASGLDRTINQPQHF,TGTGCCAGCGGGTTGGACAGAACGATCAATCAGCCCCAGCATTTT,once,TRBV2,TRBJ1-5,-
CASSQENQGTGANVLTF,TGTGCCAGCAGCCAAGAAAACCAGGGTACCGGGGCCAACGTCCTGACTTTC,-,TRBV4-2,TRBJ2-6,-
CASSLTGASEAFF,TGTGCCAGCAGTTTGACAGGGGCGTCTGAAGCTTTCTTT,few,TRBV28,TRBJ1-1,TRBD1
CASSFLGTSSSYEQYF,TGTGCCAGCAGTTTTCTCGGGACTTCTAGCTCCTACGAGCAGTACTTC,-,TRBV12-3/TRBV12-4,TRBJ2-7,-
CSARRWEGEQYF,TGCAGTGCTAGAAGGTGGGAAGGCGAGCAGTACTTC,-,TRBV20-1,TRBJ2-7,-
CASSLPGRNNEQFF,TGTGCCAGCAGCCTCCCGGGCCGGAACAATGAGCAGTTCTTC,-,TRBV7-9,TRBJ2-1,-
CASSLRHNYGYTF,TGTGCCAGCAGTTTGAGACATAACTATGGCTACACCTTC,few,TRBV12-3/TRBV12-4,TRBJ1-2,-
CASSLGRLAGRSYNEQFF,TGTGCCAGCAGCTTGGGGAGACTAGCGGGCCGCTCCTACAATGAGCAGTTCTTC,-,TRBV5-5,TRBJ2-1,TRBD2
CAITRDRNSGANVLTF,TGTGCCATCACCCGGGACAGGAACTCTGGGGCCAACGTCCTGACTTTC,-,TRBV10-3,TRBJ2-6,TRBD1
CASSQPKDKGDYEQYF,TGTGCCAGCAGCCAACCCAAGGATAAGGGGGACTACGAGCAGTACTTC,-,TRBV3-1,TRBJ2-7,-
CASQYGQNTEAFF,TGTGCCAGCCAATATGGACAGAACACTGAAGCTTTCTTT,few,TRBV6-5,TRBJ1-1,-
CASSPLADSCNEQFF,TGTGCCAGCAGTCCACTGGCGGACTCCTGCAATGAGCAGTTCTTC,-,TRBV12-3/TRBV12-4,TRBJ2-1,-
CAGSYLEQGREYF,TGTGCCGGCAGTTACCTGGAACAGGGTCGAGAGTACTTC,-,TRBV6-5,TRBJ2-4,-
CTSSLSERYGYTF,TGTACCAGCAGTTTAAGCGAGCGCTATGGCTACACCTTC,-,TRBV12-3/TRBV12-4,TRBJ1-2,-
CASSLGGRGDEQYF,TGCGCCAGCAGCTTGGGGGGCAGGGGCGACGAGCAGTACTTC,many,TRBV5-1,TRBJ2-7,-
CASSLFGGLAGSYEQYF,TGTGCCAGCAGTTTATTCGGGGGACTAGCGGGTTCGTACGAGCAGTACTTC,-,TRBV27,TRBJ2-7,TRBD2
CASRLNAITGGPNEQFF,TGTGCCAGCAGGCTTAACGCGATCACCGGGGGACCGAATGAGCAGTTCTTC,-,TRBV7-6,TRBJ2-1,-
CSAQHRGRPSYEQYF,TGCAGTGCGCAACACCGCGGGCGGCCCTCCTACGAGCAGTACTTC,few,TRBV20-1,TRBJ2-7,-
CASSDSPAGGRETQYF,TGCGCCAGCAGCGACTCGCCGGCGGGGGGGCGAGAGACCCAGTACTTC,few,TRBV4-1,TRBJ2-5,TRBD2
CASNYSSYNEQFF,TGTGCCAGCAATTACTCGTCCTACAATGAGCAGTTCTTC,few,TRBV6-6,TRBJ2-1,-
CASSPRSTGLAGGPNTQYF,TGTGCCAGCAGCCCCCGCTCAACCGGACTGGCGGGAGGACCCAACACCCAGTACTTC,-,TRBV11-3,TRBJ2-5,TRBD2
CSASDPTGWGNEQFF,TGCAGTGCCTCTGACCCGACAGGGTGGGGCAATGAGCAGTTCTTC,-,TRBV20-1,TRBJ2-1,TRBD1
CASSLASRRANYGYTF,TGTGCCAGCAGTTTAGCGAGCAGGCGAGCTAACTATGGCTACACCTTC,-,TRBV12-3/TRBV12-4,TRBJ1-2,-
CACSTRIYGYTF,TGTGCCTGCAGTACGAGGATTTATGGCTACACCTTC,-,TRBV12-3/TRBV12-4,TRBJ1-2,-
CASSLGASGRYGYNEQFF,TGTGCCAGCAGTTTAGGGGCTAGCGGGAGGTATGGCTACAATGAGCAGTTCTTC,few,TRBV12-3/TRBV12-4,TRBJ2-1,TRBD2
CASSYSGTGASYEQYF,TGTGCCAGCAGTTACTCGGGGACAGGAGCCTCCTACGAGCAGTACTTC,-,TRBV6-5,TRBJ2-7,TRBD1
CASSYSTSSDTQYF,TGTGCCAGCAGTTACTCTACTAGCAGCGATACGCAGTATTTT,-,TRBV6-6,TRBJ2-3,-
CASSLDPGSFSYKQYF,TGCGCCAGCAGCTTGGACCCTGGGTCGTTTTCCTACAAGCAGTACTTC,-,TRBV5-1,TRBJ2-5,-
CASSFARGGAYRNEQFF,TGTGCCAGCAGCTTTGCCCGGGGAGGGGCATACCGAAATGAGCAGTTCTTC,-,TRBV7-9,TRBJ2-1,TRBD2
CASVGTGGGYTF,TGTGCCAGCGTAGGGACAGGGGGAGGCTACACCTTC,-,TRBV6-5,TRBJ1-2,TRBD1
CASSLWPQTEQYF,TGTGCCAGCAGTTTATGGCCCCAGACCGAGCAGTACTTC,many,TRBV28,TRBJ2-7,-